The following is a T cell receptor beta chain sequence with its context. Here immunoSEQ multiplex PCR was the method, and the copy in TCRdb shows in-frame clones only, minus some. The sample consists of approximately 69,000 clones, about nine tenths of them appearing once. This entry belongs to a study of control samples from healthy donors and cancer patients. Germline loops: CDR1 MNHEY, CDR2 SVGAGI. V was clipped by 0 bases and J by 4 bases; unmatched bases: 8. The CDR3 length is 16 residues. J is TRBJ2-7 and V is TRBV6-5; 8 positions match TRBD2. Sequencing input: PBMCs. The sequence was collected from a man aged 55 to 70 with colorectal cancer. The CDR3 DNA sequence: TGTGCCAGCAGTTACTCAACCCTAGCGGGTGAGTACGAGCAGTACTTC. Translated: CASSYSTLAGEYEQYF.